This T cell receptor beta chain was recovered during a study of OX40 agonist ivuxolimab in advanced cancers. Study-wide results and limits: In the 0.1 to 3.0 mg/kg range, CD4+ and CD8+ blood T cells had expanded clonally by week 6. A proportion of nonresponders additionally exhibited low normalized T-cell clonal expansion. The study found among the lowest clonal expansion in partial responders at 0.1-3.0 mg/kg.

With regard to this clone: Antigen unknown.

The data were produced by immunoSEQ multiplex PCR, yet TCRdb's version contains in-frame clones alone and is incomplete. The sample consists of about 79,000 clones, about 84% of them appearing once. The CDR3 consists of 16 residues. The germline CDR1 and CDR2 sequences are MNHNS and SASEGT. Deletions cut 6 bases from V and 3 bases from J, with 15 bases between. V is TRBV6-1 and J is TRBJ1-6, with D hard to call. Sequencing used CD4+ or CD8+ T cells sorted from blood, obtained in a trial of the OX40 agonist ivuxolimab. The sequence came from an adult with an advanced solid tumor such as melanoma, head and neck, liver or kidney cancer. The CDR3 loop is CASRERTYDYNSPLHF. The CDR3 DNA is TGTGCCAGCAGGGAACGGACTTACGACTATAATTCACCCCTCCACTTT.